The 17 T cell receptor beta chains below were found in one sample sequenced in a study of T cells in Graves' hyperthyroidism and ophthalmopathy. Researchers took RNA transcripts and amplified the TCR beta CDR3 regions from them. Primed by the HTBI set, a first-round RT-PCR was run on the TCR CDR3. TCRdb ran MiXCR on the multiplex PCR reads and lists one entry per CDR3 protein. Of fewer than 500,000 distinct CDR3 sequences listed, approximately 15% are singletons. Input material: blood. The receptors here all came from a man between 18 and 29 years old with Graves' ophthalmopathy.

This clonotype was detected only a few times. Germline is not matched at one junction end, which may reflect a read error. This chain links TRBV19 with TRBJ2-2, with 11 bases lining up with TRBD2. The CDR3 length is 15 residues. Germline loops: CDR1 LNHDA, CDR2 SQIVND (reference sequence). This chain's CDR3 is CASSIAGGPTGELFF. CDR3 DNA: TGTGCCAGTAGCATAGCGGGGGGGCCTACCGGGGAGCTGTTTTTT.

The rearrangement uses TRBV19 and TRBJ2-2; 8 bases are a match to TRBD2. Trimming cost V 3 bases and J 4 bases; bases outside gene matches: 4. The CDR3 covers 15 residues. Germline CDR1 and CDR2: LNHDA and SQIVND (reference sequence). The CDR3 region is CASSMKRETTGELFF. CDR3 coding DNA: TGTGCCAGTAGTATGAAGCGGGAGACCACCGGGGAGCTGTTTTTT.

V and J are TRBV20-1 and TRBJ2-6; 13 bases fit TRBD2. CDR1 DFQATT and CDR2 SNEGSKA come from the germline V gene (reference sequence). This CDR3 has 19 amino acids. Trimming removed 4 bases from V and 0 bases from J; junction bases left unmatched: 9. The CDR3 here is CSATRLAGGQSSGANVLTF. In DNA, the CDR3 is TGCAGTGCTACCAGACTAGCGGGGGGCCAGAGCTCTGGGGCCAACGTCCTGACTTTC.

This clonotype was recorded many times. This chain links TRBV6-6 with TRBJ1-1; 8 bases are shared with TRBD1. This CDR3 contains 18 residues. The V segment lost 0 bases and the J segment 5 bases; nucleotides outside the gene matches: 14. Germline V lookup: CDR1 MNHNY, CDR2 SVGAGI (reference sequence). CDR3 in amino acids: CASSYSVTGAHKGTEAFF. Written as DNA, the CDR3 is TGTGCCAGCAGTTACTCTGTGACAGGGGCACACAAAGGGACTGAAGCTTTCTTT.

This clonotype was recorded a few times. The V call is TRBV5-1, the J call TRBJ1-2; no clear D gene. The CDR3 sequence is 13 residues long. Germline loops: CDR1 SGHRS, CDR2 YFSETQ. The ends were cut back, 0 bases at V and 7 bases at J, with 10 bases in the middle. Here the CDR3 DNA reads TGCGCCAGCAGCTTGGCTACGGGGTCTGGCTACACCTTC. It encodes CASSLATGSGYTF.

The chain recombines TRBV30 with TRBJ1-2; TRBD1 is a possible D gene (6 bases). Trimming removed 1 base at V and 4 bases at J, with 10 bases between. Germline CDR1 reads GTSNPN; CDR2 reads SVGIG (reference sequence). The CDR3 is 13 residues long. CDR3: CAWSGGQIYGYTF. DNA of the CDR3: TGTGCCTGGAGTGGAGGACAGATCTATGGCTACACCTTC.

Ten or more counts support this clonotype. The DNA for the CDR3 is TGCGCCAGCAGCCCCCTTTACAGGGAGAGCACTGAAGCTTTCTTT. Amino acid sequence: CASSPLYRESTEAFF. This chain connects TRBV5-1 to TRBJ1-1, with a possible D match to TRBD1 (6 bases). CDR3 size: 15 residues. With 4 bases removed from V and 4 bases from J, the gap between germline ends came to 17 bases. Germline CDR1 is SGHRS and CDR2 is YFSETQ.

This clonotype was counted a few times. This rearrangement joins TRBV29-1 to TRBJ1-2; D gene uncertain. CDR3 length: 13 residues. Germline values: CDR1 SQVTM, CDR2 ANQGSEA. V was clipped by 7 bases and J by 2 bases, with 14 bases between them. CDR3 protein: CSGKLTENYGYTF. For the CDR3, the DNA is TGCAGCGGAAAACTGACCGAGAACTATGGCTACACCTTC.

This clonotype has ten or more counts. The rearrangement links TRBV28 to TRBJ1-6; no clear D. Trimming took 2 bases from V and 5 from J, leaving 13 bases between them. CDR3 length: 16 amino acids. From germline, CDR1 is MDHEN and CDR2 SYDVKM. The CDR3 region is CASSLPKSGNNSPLHF. As DNA, the CDR3 is TGTGCCAGCAGTTTACCGAAGTCGGGTAATAATTCACCCCTCCACTTT.

This clonotype was seen a few times. The chain links TRBV6-1 to TRBJ2-2, with TRBD1 as a possible D gene (6 bases). V was clipped by 5 bases and J by 9 bases, with 22 bases between them. CDR1 and CDR2 from the germline V gene are MNHNS and SASEGT. The length of the CDR3 is 16 residues. CDR3 residues: CASSSFTGQRKRELFF. The CDR3 DNA is TGTGCCAGCAGTTCATTCACGGGACAACGAAAAAGGGAGCTGTTTTTT.

This clonotype was observed at least ten times. This chain joins TRBV4-1 and TRBJ2-7, with 7 nucleotides matching TRBD1. Trimming removed 0 bases from V and 0 bases from J; junction bases left unmatched: 5. CDR3 length: 16 residues. Germline CDR1 and CDR2: MGHRA and YSYEKL. The CDR3 is CASSQEGGESSYEQYF. DNA of the CDR3: TGCGCCAGCAGCCAAGAAGGGGGCGAAAGCTCCTACGAGCAGTACTTC.

In this sample, this clonotype turned up many times. The rearrangement joins TRBV15 to TRBJ2-3; D unresolved. Between the trimmed V and J ends, which lost 6 bases and 4 bases, there was a span of 11 bases. Germline CDR1 is LNHNV and CDR2 is YYDKDF (reference sequence). The CDR3 covers 13 residues. DNA of the CDR3: TGTGCCACCAGATTTGCCGGGTCAGATACGCAGTATTTT. This encodes CATRFAGSDTQYF.

The CDR3 DNA follows: TGTGCCAGTAGTCAGGAGACAGCTACCACAGATACGCAGTATTTT. Protein: CASSQETATTDTQYF. This rearrangement joins TRBV19 to TRBJ2-3; the D gene is possibly TRBD1 (5 bases). Trimming took 5 bases from V and 2 from J, leaving 14 bases between them. The CDR3 runs 15 residues. Germline values: CDR1 LNHDA, CDR2 SQIVND (reference sequence). The full variable domain, with the rest looked up from reference TRBV19 and TRBJ2-3, is DGGITQSPKYLFRKEGQNVTLSCEQNLNHDAMYWYRQDPGQGLRLIYYSQIVNDFQKGDIAEGYSVSREKKESFPLTVTSAQKNPTAFYLCASSQETATTDTQYFGPGTRLTVL.

The V gene is TRBV28, the J gene TRBJ2-5, with TRBD1 as a possible D gene (5 bases). The V and J ends lost 3 bases and 2 bases respectively, with 10 bases between them. This CDR3 has 14 amino acids. The germline gives CDR1 MDHEN, CDR2 SYDVKM. The CDR3 protein is CASSFWQGQETQYF. The CDR3 DNA sequence: TGTGCCAGCAGTTTTTGGCAGGGTCAAGAGACCCAGTACTTC.

The table lists this clonotype with many counts. The chain recombines TRBV29-1 with TRBJ2-3; TRBD2 aligns across 9 bases. V shed 0 bases and J 6 bases; nucleotides not matched to a gene: 4. Germline V gene sequence: CDR1 SQVTM, CDR2 ANQGSEA. The CDR3 contains 14 residues. The CDR3 bases are TGCAGCGTTGAAGATGTTAGCGGGAGTGATACGCAGTATTTT. It codes for CSVEDVSGSDTQYF.

This clonotype was seen ten or more times. The chain links TRBV11-2 to TRBJ2-5; 10 nucleotides align to TRBD1. The germline CDR1 and CDR2 sequences are SGHAT and FQNNGV. Losses at the gene ends were 4 bases for V and 5 bases for J; bases not matched to a gene: 4. The CDR3 has 14 amino acids. CDR3 region: CASSSRTGGETQYF. The CDR3 DNA reads as TGTGCCAGCAGCTCCAGGACAGGGGGGGAGACCCAGTACTTC.

Only a few counts were recorded for this clonotype. The rearrangement joins TRBV18 to TRBJ2-7; D may be TRBD1 or TRBD2 (6 bases each). CDR1 and CDR2 from the germline V gene are KGHSH and LQKENI. CDR3 length equals 15 residues. Trimming stripped 4 bases from V and 4 bases from J, with 17 bases between. The CDR3 loop reads CASSLGDMGGYEQYF. In nucleotides, the CDR3 is TGTGCCAGCTCACTCGGGGACATGGGGGGATACGAGCAGTACTTC.